The 25 T cell receptor beta chains presented below share a single source sample, sequenced in a study of cytomegalovirus exposure and HLA in healthy donors. Vbeta (60) and Jbeta (13) primers were used in the PCR. The data were produced by immunoSEQ multiplex PCR, yet TCRdb's version contains in-frame clones alone and is incomplete. The repertoire has some 160,000 clones, around 74% of them found once; the top ten carry about 1.3%. Sequenced material: PBMCs. The receptors shown here come from a woman aged 25 to 39 in good health and CMV-seronegative.

A note on this clone: The junction departs from the called germline gene at one end, perhaps through a read error. This rearrangement joins TRBV20-1 to TRBJ1-6; tentatively, D is TRBD1 (5 bases). The CDR3 length is 11 residues. Germline values: CDR1 DFQATT, CDR2 SNEGSKA (reference sequence). CDR3 in DNA: TGCAGTGCTAGTCGTCCGGCCGAAGGGGTCTTT. Its translation: CSASRPAEGVF.

The chain links TRBV5-1 to TRBJ1-5, with D unclear. The V and J ends lost 5 bases and 6 bases respectively, with 12 bases between them. The CDR3 covers 13 residues. Germline assignment: CDR1 SGHRS and CDR2 YFSETQ. In nucleotides, the CDR3 is TGCGCCAGCAGTCCGAACTCGGGTCAGCCCCAGCATTTT. Amino acids: CASSPNSGQPQHF.

The J gene is TRBJ2-2, the V gene TRBV28; a weak D match, TRBD1 (6 bases). V was shortened by 7 bases and J by 6 bases, with 15 bases between the two germline ends. The germline V gene has CDR1 MDHEN and CDR2 SYDVKM. The CDR3 sequence is 14 residues long. CDR3 nucleotides: TGTGCCAGCACCTACTTCAGGGGCCCCGGGGAGCTGTTTTTT. Encoded protein: CASTYFRGPGELFF.

The V call is TRBV7-9, the J call TRBJ1-1; D perhaps matches TRBD1 (6 bases). Germline CDR1 and CDR2: SEHNR and FQNEAQ (reference sequence). The V and J ends lost 5 bases and 6 bases respectively, with 13 bases between them. The CDR3 contains 13 residues. This CDR3 reads CASSGRQDSEAFF. CDR3 DNA: TGTGCCAGCAGCGGGAGACAGGATTCTGAAGCTTTCTTT.

The genes are TRBV14 and TRBJ1-2; 9 bases are shared with TRBD1. The CDR3 length is 17 residues. The junction had 15 bases not matched to a gene; V was cut back by 5 bases and J by 5 bases. CDR1 is SGHDN and CDR2 is FVKESK in the germline V gene. The CDR3 reads CASSARDRAFLGYGYTF. The CDR3 bases are TGTGCCAGCAGCGCCCGGGACAGGGCCTTTCTAGGTTATGGCTACACCTTC.

The rearrangement links TRBV5-1 to TRBJ1-1; D is unresolved. With 0 bases removed from V and 1 base from J, the gap between germline ends came to 7 bases. The CDR3 loop spans 14 amino acids. Germline lookup yields CDR1 SGHRS and CDR2 YFSETQ. The CDR3 loop is CASSLDWPNTEAFF. CDR3 DNA sequence: TGCGCCAGCAGCTTGGATTGGCCGAACACTGAAGCTTTCTTT.

V usage is TRBV10-3 and J usage is TRBJ1-5; a possible D gene is TRBD1 (5 bases). The CDR3 loop spans 13 amino acids. From germline, CDR1 is ENHRY and CDR2 SYGVKD. The V gene lost 3 bases and the J gene lost 5 bases, with 8 bases spanning the gap. The CDR3 protein is CAISETGDQPQHF. CDR3 coding DNA: TGTGCCATCAGTGAAACGGGGGATCAGCCCCAGCATTTT.

V usage is TRBV11-2 and J usage is TRBJ2-7, with a weak D call TRBD2 (6 bases). The CDR3 has 12 residues. Trimming took off 5 bases at V and 3 bases at J, with 8 bases between the two ends. Per germline, CDR1 SGHAT and CDR2 FQNNGV. CDR3 in amino acids: CASSQDYYEQYF. The CDR3 nucleotides read TGTGCCAGCAGCCAGGACTACTACGAGCAGTACTTC.

This clone was seen more than once but under ten times. The chain couples TRBV2 to TRBJ2-2, with unresolved D. The CDR3 sequence is 15 residues long. Germline V CDR1 and CDR2: SNHLY, FYNNEI. Trimming pared 8 bases from V and 11 bases from J, leaving 24 bases between. The CDR3 loop is CASGDGDLRLVELFF. The CDR3 DNA follows: TGTGCCAGCGGCGATGGAGACCTCCGTCTCGTCGAGCTGTTTTTT.

This clone has only one observation. This chain links TRBV5-6 with TRBJ1-5, with TRBD1 identical over 8 bases. CDR1 SGHDT and CDR2 YYEEEE come from the germline V gene. The CDR3 extends over 17 amino acids. The V gene end was trimmed by 4 bases and the J gene end by 3 bases; junction bases not matched to a gene: 12. CDR3 nucleotide sequence: TGTGCCAGCAGCCCATCGACCGGACAGGGTTTCAATCAGCCCCAGCATTTT. The encoded protein is CASSPSTGQGFNQPQHF.

The chain carries TRBV18 and TRBJ2-3; 7 positions agree with TRBD2. The ends lost 0 bases at V and 6 bases at J; junction bases unmatched: 9. This CDR3 comprises 16 residues. Germline assignment: CDR1 KGHSH and CDR2 LQKENI. The CDR3 nucleotides read TGTGCCAGCTCACCACCGCAACGACTAGCAGGGGATACGCAGTATTTT. Protein: CASSPPQRLAGDTQYF.

This clone was seen just once. In DNA form, the CDR3 reads TGTGCCAGCAGCGCTGGGACAGGTGGCGATTTTGAGACCCAGTACTTC. Residues: CASSAGTGGDFETQYF. This rearrangement joins TRBV5-8 to TRBJ2-5, with TRBD1 matching 8 bases. Germline assignment: CDR1 SGHTS and CDR2 YDEGEE. Trimming took 4 bases from V and 5 from J; bases not matched to a gene: 13. CDR3 size: 16 residues.

This rearrangement joins TRBV23-1 to TRBJ1-4, with D hard to call. TRBV23-1 is annotated as an ORF whose role is uncertain. CDR3 length equals 14 residues. Trimming removed 8 bases at V and 0 bases at J, with 10 bases between. This CDR3 reads CASPHSSTNEKLFF. DNA for the CDR3: TGCGCCAGCCCTCACAGCTCAACTAATGAAAAACTGTTTTTT.

The rearrangement uses TRBV18 and TRBJ2-7, with TRBD2 matching 8 bases. The CDR3 runs 13 residues. Trimming took 2 bases from V and 6 from J; bases not matched to a gene: 3. CDR1 KGHSH and CDR2 LQKENI come from the germline V gene. The CDR3 reads CASSPSGGVEQYF. CDR3 nucleotides: TGTGCCAGCTCACCATCGGGAGGGGTCGAGCAGTACTTC. The whole variable domain, filled in from reference TRBV18 and TRBJ2-7, reads NAGVMQNPRHLVRRRGQEARLRCSPMKGHSHVYWYRQLPEEGLKFMVYLQKENIIDESGMPKERFSAEFPKEGPSILRIQQVVRGDSAAYFCASSPSGGVEQYFGPGTRLTVT.

The chain combines TRBV7-2 with TRBJ2-7; D remains unclear. The germline V and J ends were trimmed by 3 bases and 0 bases, with 3 bases remaining between them. This CDR3 has 12 residues. Germline V gene lookup returns CDR1 SGHTA and CDR2 FQGNSA. The DNA of the CDR3 is TGTGCCAGCAGCTTTAACTCCTACGAGCAGTACTTC. It yields the protein CASSFNSYEQYF. The full variable domain, with the rest looked up from reference TRBV7-2 and TRBJ2-7, is GAGVSQSPSNKVTEKGKDVELRCDPISGHTALYWYRQSLGQGLEFLIYFQGNSAPDKSGLPSDRFSAERTGGSVSTLTIQRTQQEDSAVYLCASSFNSYEQYFGPGTRLTVT.

The gene calls are TRBV5-4 and TRBJ2-5; unclear D gene. With 4 bases removed from V and 6 bases from J, the gap between germline ends came to 10 bases. Germline-derived CDR1 and CDR2 are SGHNT and YYREEE (reference sequence). The CDR3 totals 12 residues. CDR3 region: CASSLPRKTQYF. The CDR3 region has the DNA TGTGCCAGCAGCCTACCAAGAAAGACCCAGTACTTC.

On this clone itself: Other nucleotide sequences in the sample specify the same CDR3. The chain joins TRBV25-1 to TRBJ1-6, with D tentatively TRBD1 (5 bases). The V gene lost 0 bases and the J gene lost 10 bases, with 16 bases spanning the gap. The CDR3 spans 16 residues. The germline gives CDR1 MGHDK, CDR2 SYGVNS. The CDR3 bases are TGTGCCAGCAGTGAATACGTGGGGCCCTACGCCTCACCCCTCCACTTT. It specifies CASSEYVGPYASPLHF.

The V and J genes are TRBV7-6 and TRBJ2-1; D might be TRBD1 (6 bases). The CDR3 extends over 14 amino acids. Germline-derived CDR1 and CDR2 are SGHVS and FNYEAQ. Trimming removed 0 bases at V and 8 bases at J, with 11 bases between. CDR3 amino acids: CASSLAGGIDEQFF. CDR3 sequence (DNA): TGTGCCAGCAGCTTAGCAGGGGGAATCGATGAGCAGTTCTTC. Together with reference TRBV7-6 and TRBJ2-1, the CDR3 gives the full variable domain: GAGVSQSPRYKVTKRGQDVALRCDPISGHVSLYWYRQALGQGPEFLTYFNYEAQQDKSGLPNDRFSAERPEGSISTLTIQRTEQRDSAMYRCASSLAGGIDEQFFGPGTRLTVL.

This clone was detected a few times. V and J are TRBV19 and TRBJ2-6, with D maybe TRBD1 (5 bases). V lost 3 bases, J lost 2 bases, and 8 bases lay in between. The V gene's germline CDR1 is LNHDA and CDR2 SQIVND (reference sequence). The CDR3 runs to 15 residues. The CDR3 spells CASSIRQPGANVLTF. Here the CDR3 DNA reads TGTGCCAGTAGTATCCGACAGCCTGGGGCCAACGTCCTGACTTTC.

The V call is TRBV18, the J call TRBJ2-5; maybe TRBD2 (5 bases). The ends were cut back, 3 bases at V and 7 bases at J, with 15 bases in the middle. In germline, CDR1 is KGHSH, CDR2 LQKENI. The CDR3 runs 14 residues. CDR3 in amino acids: CASSPAEAAGTQYF. The CDR3 region has the DNA TGTGCCAGCTCACCGGCGGAGGCGGCGGGGACCCAGTACTTC.

The chain recombines TRBV7-9 with TRBJ1-4; D is unresolved. Germline V gives CDR1 SEHNR, CDR2 FQNEAQ (reference sequence). This CDR3 region has 15 residues. V was pared by 6 bases and J by 0 bases, with 11 bases between. CDR3 loop: CASSPPLATNEKLFF. The CDR3 nucleotides read TGTGCCAGCAGTCCCCCCTTAGCAACTAATGAAAAACTGTTTTTT.

The chain carries TRBV11-2 and TRBJ2-2, with D unclear. CDR1 and CDR2 from the germline V gene are SGHAT and FQNNGV. Trimming removed 5 bases at V and 1 base at J, with 23 bases between. CDR3 size: 19 residues. CDR3 region: CASSPFPFLGRLNTGELFF. The CDR3 DNA follows: TGTGCCAGCAGCCCATTCCCTTTTTTAGGAAGACTGAACACCGGGGAGCTGTTTTTT.

The sample holds a few counts of this clone. This chain uses TRBV6-5 with TRBJ2-5, with TRBD2 matching over 7 bases. V lost 0 bases and J lost 5; bases outside the gene matches: 9. CDR3 size: 16 residues. Germline loops: CDR1 MNHEY, CDR2 SVGAGI. Written as DNA, the CDR3 is TGTGCCAGCAGTTACTCGGAAGTTTCCGGGGGGGAGACCCAGTACTTC. Protein product: CASSYSEVSGGETQYF.

The chain has TRBV12-5 and TRBJ2-5; the D is unclear. Trimming took off 4 bases at V and 2 bases at J, with 8 bases between the two ends. From germline, CDR1 is LGHNT and CDR2 FRNRAP. This CDR3 is 13 amino acids long. DNA for the CDR3: TGTGCTAGTGGTTCGCCTAAACAAGAGACCCAGTACTTC. Its translation is CASGSPKQETQYF.

This clone showed up just a few times. V is TRBV11-2 and J is TRBJ2-7, with D tentatively TRBD1 (5 bases). This CDR3 has 13 amino acids. Germline-derived CDR1 and CDR2 are SGHAT and FQNNGV. Trimming took off 5 bases at V and 6 bases at J, with 14 bases between the two ends. The CDR3 DNA reads TGTGCCAGCAGCCCCCAGGGTTACCGCGAGCAGTACTTC. Its translation is CASSPQGYREQYF.